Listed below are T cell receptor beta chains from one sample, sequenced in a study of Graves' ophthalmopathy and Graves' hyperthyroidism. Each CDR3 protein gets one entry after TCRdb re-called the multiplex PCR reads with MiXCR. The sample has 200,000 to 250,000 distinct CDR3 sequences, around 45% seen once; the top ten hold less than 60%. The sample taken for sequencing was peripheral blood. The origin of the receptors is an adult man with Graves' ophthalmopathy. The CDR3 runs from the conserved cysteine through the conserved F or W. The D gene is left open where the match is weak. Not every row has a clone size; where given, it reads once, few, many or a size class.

DNA: TGTGCCAGCAAACAGGGCCAGGGCGGGACCGGGGAGCTGTTTTTT
CDR3: CASKQGQGGTGELFF
V: TRBV9
size: NA
D: NA
J: TRBJ2-2

DNA: TGTGCCAGCAGCTTTACCCGACAAGTTCAAGAGACCCAGTACTTC
CDR3: CASSFTRQVQETQYF
V: TRBV7-9
size: NA
D: NA
J: TRBJ2-5

DNA: TGTGCCGGCAGTCTTCCTTCGGGGGAAGAGACCCAGTACTTC
CDR3: CAGSLPSGEETQYF
V: TRBV10-2
size: NA
D: NA
J: TRBJ2-5

DNA: TGCAGCTTGGAACCACTACGTCGGCCCCAGCATTTT
CDR3: CSLEPLRRPQHF
V: TRBV29-1
size: NA
D: NA
J: TRBJ1-5

DNA: TGTGCCAGCAGTGAACTAGTAATAAAAGAGACCCAGTACTTC
CDR3: CASSELVIKETQYF
V: TRBV2
size: NA
D: NA
J: TRBJ2-5

DNA: TGCGCCAGCAGCTTAGATCCCGGGGGCGGTGAGCAGTACTTC
CDR3: CASSLDPGGGEQYF
V: TRBV5-1
size: NA
D: NA
J: TRBJ2-7

DNA: TGTGCCAGTAGTATAGTTGGTATTAGCTCTGGGGCCAACGTCCTGACTTTC
CDR3: CASSIVGISSGANVLTF
V: TRBV19
size: few
D: NA
J: TRBJ2-6

DNA: TGTGCCAGCAGCCAAGATACGAGGATAGGGCCGGAGACCCAGTACTTC
CDR3: CASSQDTRIGPETQYF
V: TRBV14
size: NA
D: NA
J: TRBJ2-5

DNA: TGTGCCAGCAGTGGAGACCTCCTGAGCTATGGGAAACTGTTTTTT
CDR3: CASSGDLLSYGKLFF
V: TRBV2
size: NA
D: NA
J: TRBJ1-4

DNA: TGTGCCAGCAGTTTCGGGCCGGGTCAAGAGACCCAGTACTTC
CDR3: CASSFGPGQETQYF
V: TRBV2
size: NA
D: NA
J: TRBJ2-5

DNA: TGTGCCAGCAGACCCCAGGGGTACGAGCAGTACTTC
CDR3: CASRPQGYEQYF
V: TRBV12-3/TRBV12-4
size: few
D: NA
J: TRBJ2-7

DNA: TGCAGTGCTAGAGATCCGCGACAGGGAGGAGGCACTGAAGCTTTCTTT
CDR3: CSARDPRQGGGTEAFF
V: TRBV20-1
size: once
D: TRBD1
J: TRBJ1-1

DNA: TGTGCCACCGACAGCGCCCGCAATCAGCCCCAGCATTTT
CDR3: CATDSARNQPQHF
V: TRBV15
size: NA
D: NA
J: TRBJ1-5

DNA: TGCAGTGCTGCCGGGACAGGGGGGAGAGGAGCTTTCTTT
CDR3: CSAAGTGGRGAFF
V: TRBV20-1
size: few
D: TRBD1
J: TRBJ1-1

DNA: TGCAGCTCACCTTCGGACCTCGCCGAGCAGTACTTC
CDR3: CSSPSDLAEQYF
V: TRBV29-1
size: NA
D: NA
J: TRBJ2-7

DNA: TGTGCCACCAGCCCGGGACCGGTGAGCTCCTACGAGCAGTACTTC
CDR3: CATSPGPVSSYEQYF
V: TRBV10-3
size: once
D: NA
J: TRBJ2-7

DNA: TGCAGTGCTAGAGTGGGGACTAGGGGGCAGAAACTGTTTTTT
CDR3: CSARVGTRGQKLFF
V: TRBV20-1
size: NA
D: TRBD1
J: TRBJ1-4

DNA: TGTGCCAGCAGTTCCCCCGATGGGGGGACCTATGGCTACACCTTC
CDR3: CASSSPDGGTYGYTF
V: TRBV6-5
size: many
D: NA
J: TRBJ1-2

DNA: TGTGCCAGCAGCTTTAGGGATACTAGCAATCAGCCCCAGCATTTT
CDR3: CASSFRDTSNQPQHF
V: TRBV5-8
size: NA
D: NA
J: TRBJ1-5

DNA: TGCGCCAGCAGTGAAGGGACAAACCTCGAGCAGTACTTC
CDR3: CASSEGTNLEQYF
V: TRBV10-1
size: NA
D: NA
J: TRBJ2-7

DNA: TGTGCCAGCGTCTCAGGGGAGCTGTTTTTT
CDR3: CASVSGELFF
V: TRBV7-9
size: NA
D: NA
J: TRBJ2-2

DNA: TGTGCCAGCTCACCCGACAGGGCACCTTCCTACGAGCAGTACTTC
CDR3: CASSPDRAPSYEQYF
V: TRBV7-2
size: few
D: TRBD1
J: TRBJ2-7

DNA: TGCGCCAGCAGCTTGGAAGCGATCTACGAGCAGTACTTC
CDR3: CASSLEAIYEQYF
V: TRBV5-1
size: NA
D: NA
J: TRBJ2-7

DNA: TGCAGCGTTGACGAGACAGGGAGGCAAGAGACCCAGTACTTC
CDR3: CSVDETGRQETQYF
V: TRBV29-1
size: once
D: NA
J: TRBJ2-5

DNA: TGTGCCAGCAGCTCGCAGGGAGTTGAAGCTTTCTTT
CDR3: CASSSQGVEAFF
V: TRBV7-9
size: few
D: NA
J: TRBJ1-1

DNA: TGCAGTGCTAGCCCCGGACAGGTCGGAGAGCAGTACTTC
CDR3: CSASPGQVGEQYF
V: TRBV20-1
size: few
D: TRBD1
J: TRBJ2-7

DNA: TGCAGTGCTGGCGGCAGGGCCTCACCCCTCCACTTT
CDR3: CSAGGRASPLHF
V: TRBV20-1
size: many
D: NA
J: TRBJ1-6

DNA: TGTGCCAGTAGTGGAACAGGTCGGAACACTGAAGCTTTCTTT
CDR3: CASSGTGRNTEAFF
V: TRBV19
size: few
D: NA
J: TRBJ1-1

DNA: TGTGCCAGCAGCCAACGACAGCTGAACACTGAAGCTTTCTTT
CDR3: CASSQRQLNTEAFF
V: TRBV3-1
size: few
D: NA
J: TRBJ1-1

DNA: TGTGCCAGCAGCCCCGCTGCAGGCTACGAGCAGTACTTC
CDR3: CASSPAAGYEQYF
V: TRBV7-9
size: few
D: NA
J: TRBJ2-7

DNA: TGTGCCAGCAGTGAATCGCCAGGGGGGACAGGGAGAGAGACCCAGTACTTC
CDR3: CASSESPGGTGRETQYF
V: TRBV10-2
size: NA
D: TRBD1
J: TRBJ2-5

DNA: TGTGCCATCAGTGTCGGGACCCTAAGGGGCCAAGAGACCCAGTACTTC
CDR3: CAISVGTLRGQETQYF
V: TRBV10-3
size: once
D: NA
J: TRBJ2-5

DNA: TGTGCCAGCAACCAGGGGGCTTATAATTCACCCCTCCACTTT
CDR3: CASNQGAYNSPLHF
V: TRBV2
size: many
D: TRBD1
J: TRBJ1-6

DNA: TGTGCCAGCAGTCCCACAGGGGCGGGGAATGAAAAACTGTTTTTT
CDR3: CASSPTGAGNEKLFF
V: TRBV6-6
size: NA
D: TRBD1
J: TRBJ1-4

DNA: TGTGCCATCAGCGGGGGGAATGGCAATCAGCCCCAGCATTTT
CDR3: CAISGGNGNQPQHF
V: TRBV10-3
size: NA
D: NA
J: TRBJ1-5

DNA: TGTGCCAGCAGCGTAGGGACAGGGAGCTATGGCTACACCTTC
CDR3: CASSVGTGSYGYTF
V: TRBV9
size: few
D: TRBD1
J: TRBJ1-2

DNA: TGTGCCAGCAGCCTCAGGGGGCGCGGGACCGGGGAGCTGTTTTTT
CDR3: CASSLRGRGTGELFF
V: TRBV7-2
size: NA
D: TRBD1
J: TRBJ2-2

DNA: TGCAGTGCTAGAGGGGAGACAGGGTACACCGGGGAGCTGTTTTTT
CDR3: CSARGETGYTGELFF
V: TRBV20-1
size: NA
D: TRBD1
J: TRBJ2-2

DNA: TGCGCCAGCAGCCCCATTGTAGGGGAAGTCTACGAGCAGTACTTC
CDR3: CASSPIVGEVYEQYF
V: TRBV4-1
size: few
D: NA
J: TRBJ2-7

DNA: TGTGCCAGCAGCCGGGACAGGGCCCAGCCCCAGCATTTT
CDR3: CASSRDRAQPQHF
V: TRBV5-8
size: many
D: TRBD1
J: TRBJ1-5

DNA: TGTGCCAGCAGTTACATGGGGGGAACCAGCGAAAAACTGTTTTTT
CDR3: CASSYMGGTSEKLFF
V: TRBV7-9
size: many
D: NA
J: TRBJ1-4

DNA: TGTGCCAGCAGCGATTCAGGGACTCCCTACGAGCAGTACTTC
CDR3: CASSDSGTPYEQYF
V: TRBV6-1
size: NA
D: NA
J: TRBJ2-7

DNA: TGTGCCATCAGTGAGTCCCCCAGGGCAGGGGACACTGAAGCTTTCTTT
CDR3: CAISESPRAGDTEAFF
V: TRBV10-3
size: many
D: NA
J: TRBJ1-1

DNA: TGTGCCAGCAGTGAAACTAATCTCTACGAGCAGTACTTC
CDR3: CASSETNLYEQYF
V: TRBV2
size: few
D: NA
J: TRBJ2-7

DNA: TGCAGTGTTGAGGGTCTCAGGGGCACTGAAGCTTTCTTT
CDR3: CSVEGLRGTEAFF
V: TRBV29-1
size: NA
D: NA
J: TRBJ1-1

DNA: TGTGCCAGCAGTTACCGGGACTACTCCGGAGAGCAGTACTTC
CDR3: CASSYRDYSGEQYF
V: TRBV6-6
size: NA
D: TRBD2
J: TRBJ2-7

DNA: TGTGCCAGCAAAATCAGCAGGGGGGAAGGTGGCTACACCTTC
CDR3: CASKISRGEGGYTF
V: TRBV2
size: NA
D: TRBD1
J: TRBJ1-2

DNA: TGTGCCAGCAGCCAAGATTCTAGGGCGAATTCACCCCTCCACTTT
CDR3: CASSQDSRANSPLHF
V: TRBV4-1
size: few
D: NA
J: TRBJ1-6

DNA: TGTGCCATCAGTGAGGACGGGAGAGAGCAGTTCTTC
CDR3: CAISEDGREQFF
V: TRBV10-3
size: few
D: NA
J: TRBJ2-1

DNA: TGTGCCAGCGACATGGGGGGGACTAACGTCCTGACTTTC
CDR3: CASDMGGTNVLTF
V: TRBV5-8
size: once
D: TRBD2
J: TRBJ2-6

DNA: TGTGCCAGCAGCTTAAACGCAAGACCGGGAGAGTCCTACGAGCAGTACTTC
CDR3: CASSLNARPGESYEQYF
V: TRBV7-3
size: NA
D: NA
J: TRBJ2-7

DNA: TGTGCCACCAGCTCCCCGTCGGGGGTTGAGCAGTACTTC
CDR3: CATSSPSGVEQYF
V: TRBV15
size: few
D: NA
J: TRBJ2-7

DNA: TGTGCCAGCAGCCTCAAGGGGACAGGGGGGAGTGGCTACACCTTC
CDR3: CASSLKGTGGSGYTF
V: TRBV5-8
size: NA
D: TRBD1
J: TRBJ1-2